This entry concerns a single TCR beta chain. The data were taken from a study of blood T cell repertoires in COVID-19. Whole-study context: In each case, the material was cDNA or gDNA derived from T cells, B-cell-depleted T cells, or PBMCs.

The authors' processing: By means of reference gene primer amplification, nucleated cell counts were estimated. Only in-frame clones appear in the TCRdb table, and some are missing; sequencing was by immunoSEQ multiplex PCR. D and trimming come from the DNA, and the V and J calls and clone size come from that table. This sample carries about 55,000 clones, around 79% of them seen once, and the ten largest clones take more than 11%. CDR3 length: 12 amino acids. In germline, CDR1 is ENHRY, CDR2 SYGVKD. V shed 7 bases and J 8 bases; nucleotides not matched to a gene: 7. The sequenced sample was peripheral blood. This chain joins TRBV10-3 and TRBJ1-2; TRBD1 matches 7 bases. The clonotype comes from a woman in her 70s with acute or convalescent COVID-19. The CDR3 sequence is CAITEGARGYTF. The CDR3 DNA follows: TGTGCCATCACCGAGGGGGCGCGGGGCTACACCTTC.